The clone carrying this TCR beta chain was counted a few times. Antigen unknown. Patients picked for sequencing had shown CD8+CD57+ cell expansion detected by flow cytometry. At the time of blood sampling, patients had not yet received any therapy. The data belong to a study of CD8+CD57+ T cells in acquired aplastic anemia. Across the study: CD4+ and CD8+ cells, once sorted, gave DNA averaging approximately 3 ug. Study results and caveats: Patients and controls were not found to differ significantly in CD8+ Simpson's diversity. Patients and controls shared about 30 CD8+ CDR3 sequences.

In germline, CDR1 is SNHLY, CDR2 FYNNEI. CDR3 length: 15 residues. Trimming took off 7 bases at V and 6 bases at J, with 19 bases between the two ends. CDR3 and TCR beta VDJ profiling relied on a genomic DNA template. TCRdb independently ran MiXCR on the reads; one entry per CDR3 protein. The sample has about 160,000 distinct CDR3 sequences, 40% to 55% seen once. The clonotype was recovered from a human donor with aplastic anemia. The rearrangement uses TRBV2 and TRBJ2-1; D is ambiguous. Input material: sorted CD4+, CD8+, or CD8+CD57+ T cells (not recorded which) from PBMCs. In DNA, the CDR3 is TGTGCCAGCACTGGCCTTGACGGCCCGGGCAATGAGCAGTTCTTC. Residues: CASTGLDGPGNEQFF. Complete variable domain (other parts from reference TRBV2 and TRBJ2-1): EPEVTQTPSHQVTQMGQEVILRCVPISNHLYFYWYRQILGQKVEFLVSFYNNEISEKSEIFDDQFSVERPDGSNFTLKIRSTKLEDSAMYFCASTGLDGPGNEQFFGPGTRLTVL.